These 24 T cell receptor beta chains came from one sample sequenced in a study of cytomegalovirus exposure and HLA in healthy donors. Amplification used 60 Vbeta primers and 13 Jbeta primers. Produced via immunoSEQ multiplex PCR; TCRdb's table is partial and in-frame only. The data contain 200,000 or so clones, 75% to 85% of them singletons. Sequencing used PBMCs. Receptors originate from a woman between 50 and 59 years old in good health and CMV-seropositive.

This clone appeared once. The chain couples TRBV6-5 to TRBJ1-1, with 11 bases lining up with TRBD1. CDR1 MNHEY and CDR2 SVGAGI come from the germline V gene. The J segment lost 6 bases and the V segment lost 0 bases, leaving 3 bases of the junction unmatched. The CDR3 runs to 15 residues. The CDR3 coding sequence is TGTGCCAGCAGTTACTCGGGACAGGGGGGATCTGAAGCTTTCTTT. This encodes CASSYSGQGGSEAFF.

The genes are TRBV7-9 and TRBJ1-5; 9 bases map to TRBD1. This CDR3 contains 14 residues. V shed 4 bases and J 4 bases; nucleotides not matched to a gene: 2. Germline assignment: CDR1 SEHNR and CDR2 FQNEAQ (reference sequence). CDR3 in amino acids: CASSSGQGNQPQHF. Here the CDR3 DNA reads TGTGCCAGCAGCTCGGGACAGGGAAATCAGCCCCAGCATTTT.

The chain carries TRBV7-2 and TRBJ2-6, with D tentatively TRBD2 (5 bases). This CDR3 has 13 residues. Germline values: CDR1 SGHTA, CDR2 FQGNSA. V was cut by 9 bases and J by 4 bases, with 10 bases left in between. The CDR3 bases are TGTGCCAGAGAGGGAGCCGGGGCCAACGTCCTGACTTTC. Protein product: CAREGAGANVLTF.

This clone showed up just once. The chain has TRBV6-4 and TRBJ2-2; TRBD2 matches at 11 bases. Germline V CDR1 and CDR2: MRHNA, SNTAGT. J lost 3 bases, V lost 5 bases, and 2 bases had no gene match. The CDR3 loop spans 15 amino acids. The CDR3 region is CASSILAGDTGELFF. The CDR3 DNA is TGTGCCAGCAGTATACTAGCGGGAGACACCGGGGAGCTGTTTTTT.

This clone has more than one count but fewer than ten. The chain carries TRBV19 and TRBJ1-1; D ambiguous. The V and J ends lost 8 bases and 4 bases respectively, with 14 bases between them. Germline assignment: CDR1 LNHDA and CDR2 SQIVND (reference sequence). CDR3 length: 13 residues. CDR3 protein: CASRPIEATEAFF. Here the CDR3 DNA reads TGTGCCAGTCGCCCCATAGAAGCCACTGAAGCTTTCTTT.

This clone is a singleton in its sample. The CDR3 spells CASSSTGKGGYEQYF. The CDR3 DNA follows: TGTGCCAGCAGTTCAACCGGGAAAGGGGGCTACGAGCAGTACTTC. The genes are TRBV28 and TRBJ2-7; possibly TRBD1 for D (6 bases). The CDR3 is 15 amino acids. The germline V gene encodes CDR1 MDHEN and CDR2 SYDVKM. V was clipped by 4 bases and J by 3 bases, with 16 bases between them.

V is TRBV18 and J is TRBJ1-5; 8 bases align to TRBD1. CDR1 KGHSH and CDR2 LQKENI come from the germline V gene. This CDR3 spans 16 amino acids. The ends lost 2 bases at V and 3 bases at J; junction bases unmatched: 6. The CDR3 DNA reads as TGTGCCAGCTCACCAGAGGCAGGGGGCAACAATCAGCCCCAGCATTTT. Translated: CASSPEAGGNNQPQHF.

The chain combines TRBV5-1 with TRBJ2-1; TRBD2 might be the D (6 bases). Trimming cost V 4 bases and J 0 bases, with 11 bases left between them. The germline CDR1 and CDR2 sequences are SGHRS and YFSETQ. The CDR3 totals 15 residues. Here the CDR3 reads CASSQAGSSYNEQFF. DNA for the CDR3: TGCGCCAGCAGCCAGGCGGGGAGCTCCTACAATGAGCAGTTCTTC.

The rearrangement joins TRBV28 to TRBJ2-7; D not resolved. Trimming pared 4 bases from V and 7 bases from J, leaving 14 bases between. Germline values: CDR1 MDHEN, CDR2 SYDVKM. This CDR3 has 13 amino acids. CDR3 nucleotides: TGTGCCAGCAGTTCGGCCGACACTCGGGAGCAGTACTTC. Amino acid sequence: CASSSADTREQYF. Based on the CDR3 plus reference TRBV28 and TRBJ2-7, the full variable domain is DVKVTQSSRYLVKRTGEKVFLECVQDMDHENMFWYRQDPGLGLRLIYFSYDVKMKEKGDIPEGYSVSREKKERFSLILESASTNQTSMYLCASSSADTREQYFGPGTRLTVT.

The chain is built from TRBV13 and TRBJ2-7; 7 positions agree with TRBD1. The length of the CDR3 is 13 residues. Trimming at V came to 5 bases and at J to 6 bases, leaving 7 bases not matched to a gene. Germline values: CDR1 PRHDT, CDR2 FYEKMQ (reference sequence). The CDR3 loop is CASSQRGLGEQYF. The CDR3 DNA reads TGTGCCAGCAGCCAAAGGGGGCTGGGCGAGCAGTACTTC.

The V and J genes are TRBV9 and TRBJ2-7, with a possible D match to TRBD1 (6 bases). The germline V gene has CDR1 SGDLS and CDR2 YYNGEE. Between the trimmed V and J ends, which lost 0 bases and 2 bases, there was a span of 9 bases. There are 14 residues in the CDR3. The CDR3 region is CASSVGTDTYEQYF. The CDR3 nucleotides read TGTGCCAGCAGCGTAGGGACAGATACCTACGAGCAGTACTTC.

The chain recombines TRBV9 with TRBJ2-3; possibly TRBD2 for D (6 bases). V gave up 3 bases and J gave up 4 bases, with 9 bases separating them. This CDR3 is built from 13 residues. Germline CDR1 reads SGDLS; CDR2 reads YYNGEE. The CDR3 DNA reads as TGTGCCAGCAGCGAGACGGGAGCAGATACGCAGTATTTT. The encoded protein is CASSETGADTQYF. Drawing the rest from reference TRBV9 and TRBJ2-3, the complete variable domain is DSGVTQTPKHLITATGQRVTLRCSPRSGDLSVYWYQQSLDQGLQFLIQYYNGEERAKGNILERFSAQQFPDLHSELNLSSLELGDSALYFCASSETGADTQYFGPGTRLTVL.

The chain carries TRBV2 and TRBJ1-4; D is perhaps TRBD1 (5 bases). The CDR3 is 15 residues long. Per germline, CDR1 SNHLY and CDR2 FYNNEI. Trimming cost V 4 bases and J 2 bases, with 11 bases left between them. DNA for the CDR3: TGTGCCAGCAGTGGTCAGGGTGTGACTAATGAAAAACTGTTTTTT. Encoded protein: CASSGQGVTNEKLFF.

The table lists this clone with a few counts. The chain carries TRBV25-1 and TRBJ2-3; the D gene is possibly TRBD2 (7 bases). The CDR3 is 16 residues long. V was pared by 3 bases and J by 4 bases, with 17 bases between. CDR1 is MGHDK and CDR2 is SYGVNS in the germline V gene. CDR3 residues: CASSDGARGGADTQYF. The CDR3 DNA reads as TGTGCCAGCAGTGATGGAGCTAGAGGGGGGGCAGATACGCAGTATTTT.

This rearrangement joins TRBV4-1 to TRBJ2-7; TRBD2 aligns across 8 bases. Per germline, CDR1 MGHRA and CDR2 YSYEKL. J lost 2 bases, V lost 3 bases, and 6 bases had no gene match. The length of the CDR3 is 15 residues. This CDR3 reads CASSHPGTRAYEQYF. The CDR3 DNA reads TGCGCCAGCAGCCATCCCGGGACTAGGGCCTACGAGCAGTACTTC.

This chain uses TRBV28 with TRBJ2-3, with D perhaps matching TRBD1 (5 bases). The CDR3 contains 14 residues. CDR1 is MDHEN, CDR2 SYDVKM, per germline. Trimming stripped 5 bases from V and 3 bases from J, with 12 bases between. The CDR3 protein is CASSPNRKTDTQYF. CDR3 DNA: TGTGCCAGCAGTCCAAACAGGAAAACAGATACGCAGTATTTT.

The chain couples TRBV5-4 to TRBJ1-2; D perhaps matches TRBD1 (6 bases). V shed 4 bases and J shed 8 bases, with 18 bases lying between them. The CDR3 is 14 residues long. The germline V gene has CDR1 SGHNT and CDR2 YYREEE (reference sequence). CDR3 in amino acids: CASSQPGTGKGYTF. For the CDR3, the DNA is TGTGCCAGCAGCCAGCCAGGAACAGGGAAGGGCTACACCTTC.

Remarks on this clone: Other nucleotide sequences from this sample produce the same CDR3. This chain uses TRBV19 with TRBJ2-1, with 9 bases fitting TRBD2. Losses at the gene ends were 3 bases for V and 4 bases for J; bases not matched to a gene: 1. The CDR3 totals 14 residues. The germline V gene has CDR1 LNHDA and CDR2 SQIVND (reference sequence). The CDR3 coding sequence is TGTGCCAGTAGTATGGGACTAGCATACAATGAGCAGTTCTTC. Translation gives CASSMGLAYNEQFF.

The chain has TRBV5-1 and TRBJ1-2; 7 bases agree with TRBD1. The CDR3 length is 15 residues. The germline CDR1 and CDR2 sequences are SGHRS and YFSETQ. V lost 4 bases to trimming and J lost 6 bases; unmatched junction nucleotides: 12. The CDR3 loop reads CASSPATGKSNGYTF. CDR3 DNA: TGCGCCAGCAGCCCCGCGACAGGGAAGTCAAATGGCTACACCTTC.

The chain couples TRBV2 to TRBJ1-1; D is possibly TRBD1 (5 bases). V gave up 1 base and J gave up 0 bases, with 9 bases separating them. CDR3 length equals 15 residues. The V gene's germline CDR1 is SNHLY and CDR2 FYNNEI. CDR3 DNA sequence: TGTGCCAGCAGTGAAGAAGCAGGGATGAACACTGAAGCTTTCTTT. It yields the protein CASSEEAGMNTEAFF.

The chain employs TRBV9 and TRBJ1-2, with TRBD1 identical over 7 bases. With V trimmed by 5 bases and J by 4 bases, 2 bases remained unmatched. The CDR3 spans 12 residues. Germline V gives CDR1 SGDLS, CDR2 YYNGEE. CDR3 sequence reads: CASRGQFYGYTF. The CDR3, as DNA: TGTGCCAGCAGGGGACAGTTCTATGGCTACACCTTC.

The chain recombines TRBV18 with TRBJ2-3, with TRBD1 as a possible D gene (7 bases). The CDR3 has 15 amino acids. Germline CDR1 and CDR2: KGHSH and LQKENI. Trimming took 6 bases from V and 3 from J, leaving 16 bases between them. The chain's CDR3 is CASSSDRRGTDTQYF. DNA for the CDR3: TGTGCCAGCTCTTCGGACAGGCGGGGAACAGATACGCAGTATTTT.

The V and J genes are TRBV5-6 and TRBJ2-2; 10 positions match TRBD2. There are 18 residues in the CDR3. Germline loops: CDR1 SGHDT, CDR2 YYEEEE. Germline trimming cut 0 bases from V and 0 bases from J; bases unmatched to any gene: 5. The DNA for the CDR3 is TGTGCCAGCAGCTTGGCGACTAGCGGGCACGCGAACACCGGGGAGCTGTTTTTT. As protein: CASSLATSGHANTGELFF.

The chain uses TRBV7-2 and TRBJ1-3; 8 bases are shared with TRBD1. J was trimmed by 4 bases and V by 2 bases; bases with no gene match: 7. The CDR3 is 16 amino acids. CDR1 and CDR2 (germline): SGHTA, FQGNSA. Here the CDR3 DNA reads TGTGCCAGCAGCTTAAGCCAGGGGGCGCTCGGAAACACCATATATTTT. Protein product: CASSLSQGALGNTIYF.